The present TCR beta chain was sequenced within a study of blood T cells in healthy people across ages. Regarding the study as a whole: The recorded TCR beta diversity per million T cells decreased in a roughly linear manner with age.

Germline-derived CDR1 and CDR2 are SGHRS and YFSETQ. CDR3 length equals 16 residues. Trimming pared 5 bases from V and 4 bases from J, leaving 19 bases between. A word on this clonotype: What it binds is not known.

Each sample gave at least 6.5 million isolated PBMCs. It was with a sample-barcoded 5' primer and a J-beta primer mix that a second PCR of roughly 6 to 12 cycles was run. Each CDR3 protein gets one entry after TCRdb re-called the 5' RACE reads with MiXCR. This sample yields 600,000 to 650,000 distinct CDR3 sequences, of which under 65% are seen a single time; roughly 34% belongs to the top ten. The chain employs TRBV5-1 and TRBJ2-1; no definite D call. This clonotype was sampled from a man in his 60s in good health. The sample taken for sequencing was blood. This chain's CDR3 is CASSVGYLTGYNEQFF. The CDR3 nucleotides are TGCGCCAGCAGTGTAGGATATCTGACCGGATACAATGAGCAGTTCTTC.